This TCR beta chain was observed in a study of cytomegalovirus exposure and HLA in healthy donors. Overall study findings and caveats: There were some public TCRs occurring in many donors, but most TCR sequences were rare. Among TCR beta chains, those listed as cytomegalovirus-associated numbered around 160.

CDR3 size: 16 residues. Per the germline V gene, CDR1 is GTSNPN and CDR2 is SVGIG (reference sequence). Trimming shortened V by 4 bases and J by 3 bases, and 22 bases separated the two germline ends. The PCR made use of 60 Vbeta and 13 Jbeta primers. In the study's own analysis: An analysis that came later counted 70 million to 100 million unique TCR beta chains, roughly 11 million shared. Measured with immunoSEQ multiplex PCR; TCRdb has only the in-frame clones, and not every one. V, J and clone size derive from that table, while D and trimming were established from the DNA sequence. The sample shows 50,000 to 65,000 clones, about 65% of them seen only once. Worth noting for this clone: Its antigen is undetermined.

The chain employs TRBV30 and TRBJ2-7; D gene unclear. The sequence was obtained from a man aged 50-59 years in good health and CMV-seropositive. Sequenced input: PBMCs. This chain's CDR3 is CAWTPFAHFKNYEQYF. For the CDR3, the DNA is TGTGCCTGGACGCCCTTTGCACATTTTAAGAACTACGAGCAGTACTTC.